Described below is a single T cell receptor beta chain sequence and its context. V lost 1 base and J 4 bases, leaving 29 bases between the germline ends. Looked up from germline, CDR1 is SGHRS and CDR2 is YFSETQ. This CDR3 is built from 20 residues. This sample was taken from a study of blood T cell repertoires in COVID-19. Looking at the study overall: COVID-19 samples collected from the United States, Italy and Spain covered acute and convalescent phases. T cells, B-cell-depleted T cells, or PBMCs supplied cDNA or gDNA.

Original handling: Amplification of reference gene primers provided the estimated nucleated cell counts. Profiling relied on immunoSEQ multiplex PCR, and the TCRdb table lists in-frame clones only, not all of them. The DNA was the basis for D and trimming; V, J and clone size are from that table. The data hold 80,000 or so clones, with about 80% observed a single time. This chain joins TRBV5-1 and TRBJ1-1; perhaps TRBD1 as D (6 bases). The sequenced sample was peripheral blood. This sequence originates from a woman in her seventies with acute or convalescent COVID-19. The CDR3 sequence is CASSLQGRGKGRGSGTEAFF. The CDR3 DNA reads TGCGCCAGCAGCTTGCAGGGGAGAGGAAAGGGGCGTGGGTCGGGCACTGAAGCTTTCTTT.